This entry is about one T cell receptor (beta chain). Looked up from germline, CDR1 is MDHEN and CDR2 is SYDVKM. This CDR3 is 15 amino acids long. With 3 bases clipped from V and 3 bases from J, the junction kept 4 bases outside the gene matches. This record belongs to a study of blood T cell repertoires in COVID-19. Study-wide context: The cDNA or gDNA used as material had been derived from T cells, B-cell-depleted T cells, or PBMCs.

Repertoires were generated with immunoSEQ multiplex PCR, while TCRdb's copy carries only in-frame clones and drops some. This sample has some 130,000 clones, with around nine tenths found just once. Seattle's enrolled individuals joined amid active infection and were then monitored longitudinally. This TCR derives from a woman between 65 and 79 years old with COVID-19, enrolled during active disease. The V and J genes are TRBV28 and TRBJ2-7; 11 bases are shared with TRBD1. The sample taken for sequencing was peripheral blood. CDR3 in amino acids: CASSLPGQGVYEQYF. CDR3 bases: TGTGCCAGCAGTTTGCCGGGACAGGGGGTCTACGAGCAGTACTTC.